The present T cell receptor (beta chain) was sequenced within a study of blood T cells in healthy people across ages. Whole-study results and caveats: Per million T cells, the diversity of TCR beta decreased roughly linearly as age advanced. It was the long-lived donors that had more naive CD4+ cells and higher diversity than aged donors.

The V end was cut by 2 bases, the J end by 0 bases, with 14 bases between. Germline V lookup: CDR1 SGDLS, CDR2 YYNGEE. This CDR3 is built from 16 residues. The sample providers were healthy Caucasian people from Russia, aged about 6 to 90. In the case of this clonotype: What it binds is not known.

Using a J-beta primer mix together with a sample-barcoded 5' primer, a second PCR was run for about 6 to 11 cycles. The authors tagged each cDNA molecule using a template-switch adaptor with 12 random nucleotides. MiXCR was run by TCRdb on the 5' RACE reads, yielding one entry per CDR3 protein. This sample has some 700,000 distinct CDR3 sequences, with approximately 43% found just once. The sample was blood. The chain has TRBV9 and TRBJ1-1; D is undetermined. This sequence originates from a woman aged 55-69 years in good health. CDR3 protein: CASSVLSGGVNTEAFF. CDR3 DNA: TGTGCCAGCAGCGTTCTCTCGGGCGGCGTGAACACTGAAGCTTTCTTT.